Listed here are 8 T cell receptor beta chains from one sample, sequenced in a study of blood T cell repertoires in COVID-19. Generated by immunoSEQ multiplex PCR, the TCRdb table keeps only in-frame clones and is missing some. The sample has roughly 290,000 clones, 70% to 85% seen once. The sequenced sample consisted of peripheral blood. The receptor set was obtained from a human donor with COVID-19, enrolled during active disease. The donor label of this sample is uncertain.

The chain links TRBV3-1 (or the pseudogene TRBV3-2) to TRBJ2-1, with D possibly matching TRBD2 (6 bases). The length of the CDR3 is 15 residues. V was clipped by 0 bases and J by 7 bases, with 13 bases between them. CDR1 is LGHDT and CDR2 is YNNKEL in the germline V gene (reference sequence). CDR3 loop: CASSQDQRVINEQFF. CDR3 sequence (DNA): TGTGCCAGCAGCCAAGATCAGCGGGTCATAAATGAGCAGTTCTTC.

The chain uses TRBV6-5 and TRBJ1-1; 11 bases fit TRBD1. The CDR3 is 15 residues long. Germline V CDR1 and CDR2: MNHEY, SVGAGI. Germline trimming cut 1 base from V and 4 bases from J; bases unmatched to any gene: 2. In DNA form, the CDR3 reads TGTGCCAGCAGTTACTGGGGACAGGGGGGCACTGAAGCTTTCTTT. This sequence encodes CASSYWGQGGTEAFF.

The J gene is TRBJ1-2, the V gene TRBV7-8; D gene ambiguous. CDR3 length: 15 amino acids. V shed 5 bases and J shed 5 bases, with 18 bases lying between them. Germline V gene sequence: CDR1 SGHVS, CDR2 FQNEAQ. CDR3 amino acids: CASSENREIGYGYTF. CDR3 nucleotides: TGTGCCAGCAGCGAAAACCGGGAAATCGGTTATGGCTACACCTTC.

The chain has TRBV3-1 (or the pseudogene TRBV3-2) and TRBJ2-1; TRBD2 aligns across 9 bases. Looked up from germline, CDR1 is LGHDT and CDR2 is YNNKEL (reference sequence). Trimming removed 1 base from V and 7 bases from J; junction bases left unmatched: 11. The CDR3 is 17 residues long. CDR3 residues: CASSQVLSGRQKNEQFF. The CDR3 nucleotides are TGTGCCAGCAGCCAAGTACTTAGCGGGAGACAAAAAAATGAGCAGTTCTTC.

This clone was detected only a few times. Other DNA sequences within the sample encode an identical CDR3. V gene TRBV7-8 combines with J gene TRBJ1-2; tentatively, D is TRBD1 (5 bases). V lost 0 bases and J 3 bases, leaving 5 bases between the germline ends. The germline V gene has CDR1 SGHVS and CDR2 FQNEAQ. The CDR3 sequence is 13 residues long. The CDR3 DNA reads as TGTGCCAGCAGCTTAGCAGGGGACTATGGCTACACCTTC. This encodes CASSLAGDYGYTF.

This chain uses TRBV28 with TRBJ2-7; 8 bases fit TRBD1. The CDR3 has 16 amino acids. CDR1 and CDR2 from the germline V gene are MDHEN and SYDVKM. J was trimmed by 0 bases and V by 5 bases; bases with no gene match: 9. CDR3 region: CASSTQTGVGSYEQYF. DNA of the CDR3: TGTGCCAGCAGTACCCAGACAGGGGTTGGCTCCTACGAGCAGTACTTC.

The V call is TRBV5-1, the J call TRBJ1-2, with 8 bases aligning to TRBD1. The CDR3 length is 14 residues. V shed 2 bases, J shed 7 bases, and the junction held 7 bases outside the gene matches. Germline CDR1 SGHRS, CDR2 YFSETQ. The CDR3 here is CASSFGQGAVGYTF. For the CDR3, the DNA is TGCGCCAGCAGCTTCGGCCAGGGGGCCGTTGGCTACACCTTC.

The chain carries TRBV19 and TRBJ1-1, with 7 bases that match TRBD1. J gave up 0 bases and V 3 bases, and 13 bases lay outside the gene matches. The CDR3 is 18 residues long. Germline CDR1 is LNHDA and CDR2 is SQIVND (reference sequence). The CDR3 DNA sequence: TGTGCCAGTAGTATCCTCCCTCAGGGGGGAGGCATGAACACTGAAGCTTTCTTT. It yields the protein CASSILPQGGGMNTEAFF.